The clone carrying this T cell receptor beta chain came up a few times. Its antigen remains unknown. With V trimmed by 5 bases and J by 6 bases, 12 bases remained unmatched. CDR1 and CDR2 (germline): SGHTA, FQGNSA. This CDR3 spans 16 amino acids. The library was built from 400 ng RNA with molecular barcoded adaptors for alpha/delta and beta/gamma chains. MiXCR, applied by TCRdb to the reads, yields one record per CDR3 protein. The sample records roughly 130,000 distinct CDR3 sequences, approximately 13% being singletons. This entry comes from a study of read filtering for tumor transcriptome and immune sequencing. Study-level information: Whole-transcriptome libraries were prepared after DNase treatment. Overall study findings and caveats: Correlation between methods rose after single-read clonotypes were removed.

The receptor's source is a donor at least 40 years old with multiple myeloma. Sequenced input: a population of CD138-negative cells sorted from bone marrow. This chain joins TRBV7-2 and TRBJ1-4; 7 bases match TRBD1. CDR3 in DNA: TGTGCCAGCAGCCTACGGACAGGCCAAGGGGATGAAAAACTGTTTTTT. It yields the protein CASSLRTGQGDEKLFF.